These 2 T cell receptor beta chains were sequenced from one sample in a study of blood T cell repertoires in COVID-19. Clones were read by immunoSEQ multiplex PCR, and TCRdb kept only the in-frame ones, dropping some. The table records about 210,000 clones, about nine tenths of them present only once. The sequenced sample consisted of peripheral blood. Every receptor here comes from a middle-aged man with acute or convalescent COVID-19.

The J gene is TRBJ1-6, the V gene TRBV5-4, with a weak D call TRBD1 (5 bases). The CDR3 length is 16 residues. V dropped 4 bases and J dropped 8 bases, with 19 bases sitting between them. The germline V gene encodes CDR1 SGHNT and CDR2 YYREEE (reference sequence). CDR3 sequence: CASSRRVGAVYSPLHF. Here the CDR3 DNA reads TGTGCCAGCAGCCGGCGTGTTGGGGCGGTTTATTCACCCCTCCACTTT.

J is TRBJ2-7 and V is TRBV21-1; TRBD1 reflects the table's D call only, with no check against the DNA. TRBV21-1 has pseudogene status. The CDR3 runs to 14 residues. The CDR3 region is CASSKESRHYEQYF. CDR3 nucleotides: TGTGCCAGCAGCAAAGAAAGCAGGCACTACGAGCAGTACTTC.